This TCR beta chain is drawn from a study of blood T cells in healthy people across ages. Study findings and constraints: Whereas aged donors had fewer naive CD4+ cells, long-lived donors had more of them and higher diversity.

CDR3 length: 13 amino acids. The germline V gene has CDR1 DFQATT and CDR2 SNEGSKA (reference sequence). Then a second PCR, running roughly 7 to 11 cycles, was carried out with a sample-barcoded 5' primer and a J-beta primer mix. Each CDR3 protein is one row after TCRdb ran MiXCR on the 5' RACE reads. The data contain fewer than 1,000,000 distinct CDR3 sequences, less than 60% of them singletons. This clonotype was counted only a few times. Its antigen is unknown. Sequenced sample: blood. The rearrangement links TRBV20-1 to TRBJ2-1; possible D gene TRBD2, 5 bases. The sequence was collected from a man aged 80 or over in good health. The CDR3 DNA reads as TGCAGCCCCCGGTTGGGAGTAAGAAATGAGCAGTTCTTC. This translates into CSPRLGVRNEQFF.